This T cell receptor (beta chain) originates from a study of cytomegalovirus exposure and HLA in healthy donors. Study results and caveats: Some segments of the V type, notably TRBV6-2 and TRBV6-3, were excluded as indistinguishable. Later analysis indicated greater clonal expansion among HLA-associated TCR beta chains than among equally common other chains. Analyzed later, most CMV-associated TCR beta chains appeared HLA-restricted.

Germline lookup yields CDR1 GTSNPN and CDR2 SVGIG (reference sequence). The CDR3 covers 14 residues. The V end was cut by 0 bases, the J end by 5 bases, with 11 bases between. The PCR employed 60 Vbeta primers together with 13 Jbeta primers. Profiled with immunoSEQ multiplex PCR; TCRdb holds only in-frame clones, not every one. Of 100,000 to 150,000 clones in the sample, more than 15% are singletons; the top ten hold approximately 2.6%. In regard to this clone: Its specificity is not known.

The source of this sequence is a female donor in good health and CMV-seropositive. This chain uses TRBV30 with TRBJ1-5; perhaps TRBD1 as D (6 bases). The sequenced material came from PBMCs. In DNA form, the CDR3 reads TGTGCCTGGAGTGTAGGGACAAGTTATCAGCCCCAGCATTTT. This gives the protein CAWSVGTSYQPQHF.